Listed here are 6 T cell receptor beta chains from one sample, sequenced in a study of OX40 agonist ivuxolimab in advanced cancers. Repertoires were generated with immunoSEQ multiplex PCR, while TCRdb's copy carries only in-frame clones and drops some. The table includes roughly 110,000 clones, about nine tenths detected once. Sample: CD4+ or CD8+ T cells sorted from blood, taken in a trial of the OX40 agonist ivuxolimab. The origin of the receptors is an adult with an advanced solid tumor such as melanoma, head and neck, liver or kidney cancer.

This chain uses TRBV13 with TRBJ1-4; 9 bases are a match to TRBD1. The trim removed 4 bases at V and 7 bases at J, leaving 7 bases unmatched. Germline CDR1 reads PRHDT; CDR2 reads FYEKMQ (reference sequence). The length of the CDR3 is 15 residues. For the CDR3, the DNA is TGTGCCAGCAGCTCCTCGGGACAGGGACGTGAAAAACTGTTTTTT. Amino acid sequence: CASSSSGQGREKLFF.

There are a few counts of this clone. The chain employs TRBV18 and TRBJ1-2; 9 bases are a match to TRBD1. V trimming: 2 bases; J trimming: 6 bases; junction bases outside the gene matches: 4. There are 14 residues in the CDR3. The germline CDR1 and CDR2 sequences are KGHSH and LQKENI. Here the CDR3 reads CASSPTGGTDGYTF. The CDR3 nucleotides read TGTGCCAGCTCACCAACAGGGGGCACGGATGGCTACACCTTC.

The V call is TRBV7-8, the J call TRBJ2-7; D perhaps matches TRBD1 (5 bases). Germline-derived CDR1 and CDR2 are SGHVS and FQNEAQ. V was pared by 1 base and J by 0 bases, with 10 bases between. The CDR3 has 15 residues. The CDR3 loop reads CASSLGRAPSYEQYF. In DNA form, the CDR3 reads TGTGCCAGCAGCTTAGGCAGGGCACCCTCCTACGAGCAGTACTTC.

The V gene is TRBV7-9, the J gene TRBJ2-1; 10 nucleotides agree with TRBD2. Trimming cost V 4 bases and J 6 bases; bases outside gene matches: 3. Germline-derived CDR1 and CDR2 are SEHNR and FQNEAQ (reference sequence). The CDR3 length is 14 residues. The CDR3: CASSSTSGVNEQFF. In DNA form, the CDR3 reads TGTGCCAGCAGCTCCACTAGCGGGGTCAATGAGCAGTTCTTC.

This clone showed up just once. V is TRBV7-9 and J is TRBJ2-1; D not certain. Looked up from germline, CDR1 is SEHNR and CDR2 is FQNEAQ (reference sequence). V was trimmed by 3 bases and J by 8 bases, leaving 14 bases between them. This CDR3 is built from 14 residues. The CDR3 DNA follows: TGTGCCAGCAGCTTGTCGCTAGAAGCGCATGAGCAGTTCTTC. Translating it yields CASSLSLEAHEQFF.

The chain carries TRBV29-1 and TRBJ2-5; the match to TRBD2 covers 7 bases. The CDR3 consists of 16 residues. With 6 bases clipped from V and 2 bases from J, the junction kept 15 bases outside the gene matches. Germline CDR1 reads SQVTM; CDR2 reads ANQGSEA. The CDR3 DNA is TGCAGCGTATTCCCGGGGAGGGCGGGAGTTCAAGAGACCCAGTACTTC. Encoded protein: CSVFPGRAGVQETQYF.